This T cell receptor (beta chain) was sequenced during a study of regulatory T cells in long-lasting Graves disease. General study findings and limits: Clonotypes that were public and shared totalled about 2,500 in persistent patients versus 850 to 1,000 in new patients.

With respect to this clonotype: Its antigen is as yet unknown.

Investigators prepared the TCR beta libraries by applying iRepertoire HTBI primers and Arm-PCR of CDR3 regions. MiXCR, run by TCRdb on the multiplex PCR reads, gives a single entry per CDR3 protein. The repertoire holds about 420,000 distinct CDR3 sequences, with around 22% as singletons. The time point: persistent/refractory GD, antithyroid drugs over 5 years with positive TRAb. PBMC-extracted RNA yielded the TCR library. American Thyroid Association guidelines defined how Graves' disease was diagnosed. Blood from the periphery, around 9 milliliters in all, was drawn into EDTA tubes. CDR3 size: 16 residues. After removal of 6 bases from V and 5 bases from J, the junction contained 14 bases not matched to a gene. The germline CDR1 and CDR2 sequences are MNHNS and SASEGT.

The specimen comprised peripheral blood mononuclear cells (PBMCs), sampled when the disease was refractory, from a patient treated with antithyroid drugs. The chain employs TRBV6-1 and TRBJ2-5, with 8 bases matching TRBD1. The receptor's source is a female donor with Graves disease. The CDR3 bases are TGTGCCAGCAGAACGCCGGGGAATACAGGGGGTGAGACCCAGTACTTC. Translated, it gives CASRTPGNTGGETQYF.